The 19 T cell receptor beta chains listed next were all sequenced from one sample in a study of control samples from healthy donors and cancer patients. Repertoires were generated with immunoSEQ multiplex PCR, while TCRdb's copy carries only in-frame clones and drops some. The sample records 150,000 or so clones, 85% to 95% being singletons. The specimen sequenced was blood. These receptors originate from a man in his forties in good health.

V gene TRBV3-1 (or the pseudogene TRBV3-2) combines with J gene TRBJ1-3; 8 bases match TRBD1. Germline values: CDR1 LGHDT, CDR2 YNNKEL (reference sequence). Trimming removed 4 bases from V and 8 bases from J; junction bases left unmatched: 4. The CDR3 totals 13 residues. DNA of the CDR3: TGTGCCAGCAGCCCCTACAGGGGGTACACCATATATTTT. It translates to CASSPYRGYTIYF.

The rearrangement uses TRBV21-1 and TRBJ1-2; the table's D call, TRBD1, has no DNA check behind it. TRBV21-1 is a listed pseudogene. This CDR3 region has 12 residues. CDR3 nucleotide sequence: TGTGCCAGTTACAGGGGCGTCAATGGCTACACCTTC. It is translated as CASYRGVNGYTF.

The V and J genes are TRBV4-3 and TRBJ1-1; D unclear. Trimming cost V 0 bases and J 11 bases, with 16 bases left between them. Germline V lookup: CDR1 LGHNA, CDR2 YSLEER. The CDR3 length is 14 residues. The CDR3 region is CASSQDRTPRRAFF. Written as DNA, the CDR3 is TGCGCCAGCAGCCAAGACCGAACCCCAAGGCGGGCTTTCTTT.

The rearrangement joins TRBV3-1 (or the pseudogene TRBV3-2) to TRBJ1-6; the D gene is possibly TRBD1 (5 bases). The CDR3 loop spans 13 amino acids. CDR1 and CDR2 from the germline V gene are LGHDT and YNNKEL (reference sequence). The V and J ends lost 4 bases and 10 bases respectively, with 11 bases between them. CDR3 sequence reads: CASSLRGDSPLHF. CDR3 nucleotides: TGTGCCAGCAGCCTTAGGGGTGACTCACCCCTCCACTTT.

The J gene is TRBJ2-1, the V gene TRBV3-1 (or the pseudogene TRBV3-2); 14 positions agree with TRBD2. Germline loops: CDR1 LGHDT, CDR2 YNNKEL (reference sequence). The J segment lost 7 bases and the V segment lost 1 base, leaving 6 bases of the junction unmatched. This CDR3 has 17 amino acids. The CDR3 sequence is CASSQAEGLAGENEQFF. The CDR3 nucleotides read TGTGCCAGCAGCCAAGCCGAGGGACTAGCGGGGGAGAATGAGCAGTTCTTC.

The genes are TRBV6-4 and TRBJ1-2; 7 bases map to TRBD1. Germline V CDR1 and CDR2: MRHNA, SNTAGT. CDR3 length: 12 amino acids. The V and J ends lost 6 bases and 8 bases, in that order; junction bases with no gene match: 6. The CDR3 is CASSTGDSGYTF. As DNA, the CDR3 is TGTGCCAGCAGCACAGGGGATTCGGGCTACACCTTC.

V usage is TRBV24-1 and J usage is TRBJ2-3, with TRBD2 matching 11 bases. The ends lost 4 bases at V and 0 bases at J; junction bases unmatched: 8. The CDR3 has 18 residues. Germline V lookup: CDR1 KGHDR, CDR2 SFDVKD. The CDR3 protein is CATSELAGVDFSTDTQYF. CDR3 nucleotides: TGTGCCACCAGTGAACTAGCGGGGGTTGATTTTAGCACAGATACGCAGTATTTT.

This rearrangement joins TRBV10-3 to TRBJ2-7; TRBD2 is a possible D gene (5 bases). Trimming removed 6 bases from V and 4 bases from J, with 10 bases in between. Germline CDR1 and CDR2: ENHRY and SYGVKD. This CDR3 contains 12 residues. For the CDR3, the DNA is TGTGCCATCAGATCGGACTTTTACGAGCAGTACTTC. Residues: CAIRSDFYEQYF.

The V and J genes are TRBV4-1 and TRBJ1-1; D is uncertain. V shed 1 base and J shed 5 bases, with 14 bases lying between them. The germline gives CDR1 MGHRA, CDR2 YSYEKL. CDR3 length: 15 amino acids. This chain's CDR3 is CASSQGALGRTEAFF. CDR3 coding DNA: TGCGCCAGCAGCCAAGGAGCGTTGGGCAGGACTGAAGCTTTCTTT.

This rearrangement joins TRBV9 to TRBJ2-2, with 9 bases identical to TRBD2. Germline CDR1 SGDLS, CDR2 YYNGEE. V trimming: 4 bases; J trimming: 1 base; junction bases outside the gene matches: 8. This CDR3 has 17 amino acids. This chain's CDR3 is CASSITAGGLNTGELFF. The CDR3 coding sequence is TGTGCCAGCAGCATAACAGCGGGGGGCTTGAACACCGGGGAGCTGTTTTTT.

The rearrangement joins TRBV15 to TRBJ1-2; weak D call: TRBD1 (5 bases). Trimming shortened V by 0 bases and J by 7 bases, and 18 bases separated the two germline ends. Germline assignment: CDR1 LNHNV and CDR2 YYDKDF (reference sequence). The CDR3 totals 16 residues. CDR3 sequence reads: CATSRDLSGSLRGYTF. The CDR3 nucleotides read TGTGCCACCAGCAGAGATCTGTCAGGGAGTCTCCGTGGCTACACCTTC. The full variable domain, in which reference TRBV15 and TRBJ1-2 provide the parts outside the CDR3, is DAMVIQNPRYQVTQFGKPVTLSCSQTLNHNVMYWYQQKSSQAPKLLFHYYDKDFNNEADTPDNFQSRRPNTSFCFLDIRSPGLGDTAMYLCATSRDLSGSLRGYTFGSGTRLTVV.

The V call is TRBV30, the J call TRBJ2-1; weak D call: TRBD2 (6 bases). The V gene's germline CDR1 is GTSNPN and CDR2 SVGIG (reference sequence). The V gene lost 1 base and the J gene lost 4 bases, with 14 bases spanning the gap. The length of the CDR3 is 15 residues. The CDR3 nucleotides are TGTGCCTGGAGTGGGACCGGGGGTTCTTACAATGAGCAGTTCTTC. Translating it yields CAWSGTGGSYNEQFF.

The CDR3 loop reads CASSLTRTGQNTGELFF. The CDR3, as DNA: TGTGCCAGCAGCTTAACCCGGACAGGCCAGAACACCGGGGAGCTGTTTTTT. The chain carries TRBV7-9 and TRBJ2-2, with 7 bases identical to TRBD1. This CDR3 spans 17 amino acids. Trimming removed 2 bases from V and 1 base from J; junction bases left unmatched: 7. Germline V lookup: CDR1 SEHNR, CDR2 FQNEAQ (reference sequence).

The V and J genes are TRBV7-7 and TRBJ2-1; TRBD1 matches at 10 bases. Germline values: CDR1 SSHAT, CDR2 FNYEAQ (reference sequence). V trimming: 5 bases; J trimming: 7 bases; junction bases outside the gene matches: 8. The CDR3 is 15 amino acids. CDR3 coding DNA: TGTGCCAGCAGCCCAGGGACAGGGGTGGGTAATGAGCAGTTCTTC. Protein sequence: CASSPGTGVGNEQFF.

This clone was observed a single time. The chain joins TRBV4-1 to TRBJ1-4; 8 nucleotides match TRBD1. The CDR3 consists of 16 residues. The V and J ends lost 1 base and 5 bases, in that order; junction bases with no gene match: 6. Germline CDR1 MGHRA, CDR2 YSYEKL. This chain's CDR3 is CASSQGTTGVNEKLFF. CDR3 in DNA: TGCGCCAGCAGCCAAGGTACGACAGGGGTGAATGAAAAACTGTTTTTT.

This chain uses TRBV5-4 with TRBJ1-5; 8 positions agree with TRBD1. CDR3 length: 13 amino acids. V shed 0 bases and J 7 bases; nucleotides not matched to a gene: 0. Germline CDR1 reads SGHNT; CDR2 reads YYREEE (reference sequence). In DNA, the CDR3 is TGTGCCAGCAGCTTGGGACAGGGGCAGCCCCAGCATTTT. This sequence encodes CASSLGQGQPQHF.

This chain joins TRBV7-9 and TRBJ1-3; the D is unclear. The CDR3 length is 15 residues. Between the trimmed V and J ends, which lost 5 bases and 4 bases, there was a span of 15 bases. The germline gives CDR1 SEHNR, CDR2 FQNEAQ (reference sequence). The chain's CDR3 is CASSQGHIRGNTIYF. The CDR3 nucleotides are TGTGCCAGCAGCCAAGGTCACATCAGGGGAAACACCATATATTTT. Full variable domain (remainder filled in from reference TRBV7-9 and TRBJ1-3): DTGVSQNPRHKITKRGQNVTFRCDPISEHNRLYWYRQTLGQGPEFLTYFQNEAQLEKSRLLSDRFSAERPKGSFSTLEIQRTEQGDSAMYLCASSQGHIRGNTIYFGEGSWLTVV.

J is TRBJ1-3 and V is TRBV5-6, with D unresolved. The germline CDR1 and CDR2 sequences are SGHDT and YYEEEE. V was shortened by 0 bases and J by 0 bases, with 7 bases between the two germline ends. The length of the CDR3 is 15 residues. The CDR3 nucleotides are TGTGCCAGCAGCTTGGACAGATTCTCTGGAAACACCATATATTTT. This encodes CASSLDRFSGNTIYF.

The chain has TRBV11-3 and TRBJ2-3, with D hard to call. Trimming took 4 bases from V and 1 from J, leaving 9 bases between them. The CDR3 extends over 14 amino acids. Germline CDR1 is SGHNT and CDR2 is YENEEA. The DNA of the CDR3 is TGTGCCAGCAGCTCCGGACGGGGCACAGATACGCAGTATTTT. This gives the protein CASSSGRGTDTQYF.